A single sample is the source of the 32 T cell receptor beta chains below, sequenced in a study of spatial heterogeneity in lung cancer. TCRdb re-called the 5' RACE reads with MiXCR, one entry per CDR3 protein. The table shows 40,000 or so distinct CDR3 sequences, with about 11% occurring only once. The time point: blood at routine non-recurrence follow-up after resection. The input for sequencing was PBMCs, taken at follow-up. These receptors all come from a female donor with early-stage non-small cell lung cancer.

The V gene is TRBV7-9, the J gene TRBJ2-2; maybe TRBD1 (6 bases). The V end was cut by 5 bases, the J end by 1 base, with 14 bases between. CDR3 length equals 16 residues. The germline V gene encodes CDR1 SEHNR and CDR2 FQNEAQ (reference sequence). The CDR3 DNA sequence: TGTGCCAGCAGCCGCCTAACGACAGGGAACACCGGGGAGCTGTTTTTT. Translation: CASSRLTTGNTGELFF.

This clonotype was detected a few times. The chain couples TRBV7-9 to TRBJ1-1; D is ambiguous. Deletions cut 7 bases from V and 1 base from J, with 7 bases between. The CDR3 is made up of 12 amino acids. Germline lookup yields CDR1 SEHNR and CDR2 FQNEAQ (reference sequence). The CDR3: CASTAPNTEAFF. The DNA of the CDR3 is TGTGCCAGCACAGCTCCGAACACTGAAGCTTTCTTT.

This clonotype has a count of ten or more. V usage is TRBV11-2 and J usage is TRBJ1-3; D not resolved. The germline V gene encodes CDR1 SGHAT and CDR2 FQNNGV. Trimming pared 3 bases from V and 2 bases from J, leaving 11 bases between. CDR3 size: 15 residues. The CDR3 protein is CASSLVGEAGNTIYF. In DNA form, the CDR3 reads TGTGCCAGCAGCTTGGTCGGGGAAGCTGGAAACACCATATATTTT.

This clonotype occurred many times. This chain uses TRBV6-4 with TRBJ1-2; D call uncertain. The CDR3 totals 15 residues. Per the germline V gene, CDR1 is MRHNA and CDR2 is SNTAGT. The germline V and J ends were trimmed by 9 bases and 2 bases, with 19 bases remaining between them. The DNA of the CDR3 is TGTGCCAGGGATTTTATCACTCGGAGGAACTATGGCTACACCTTC. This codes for CARDFITRRNYGYTF.

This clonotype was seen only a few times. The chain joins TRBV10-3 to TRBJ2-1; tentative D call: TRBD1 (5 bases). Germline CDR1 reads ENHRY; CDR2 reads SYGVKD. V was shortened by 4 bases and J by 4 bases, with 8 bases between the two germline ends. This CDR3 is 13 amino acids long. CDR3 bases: TGTGCCATCAGTGGGGGCGGTTACAATGAGCAGTTCTTC. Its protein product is CAISGGGYNEQFF.

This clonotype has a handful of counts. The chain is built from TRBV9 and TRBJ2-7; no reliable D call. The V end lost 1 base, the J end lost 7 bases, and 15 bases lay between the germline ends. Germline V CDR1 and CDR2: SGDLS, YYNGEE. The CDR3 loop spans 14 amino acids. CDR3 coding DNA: TGTGCCAGCAGCGTATCCGGGCAGGATGGGGAGCAGTACTTC. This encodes CASSVSGQDGEQYF.

As DNA, the CDR3 is TGTGCCAGCAGCTTCCCGCGCGGGAGAATGAATGAGCAGTTCTTC. Its protein is CASSFPRGRMNEQFF. This sequence joins TRBV5-4 and TRBJ2-1; 7 bases are shared with TRBD2. The CDR3 sequence is 15 residues long. J gave up 7 bases and V 2 bases, and 9 bases lay outside the gene matches. The germline gives CDR1 SGHNT, CDR2 YYREEE (reference sequence).

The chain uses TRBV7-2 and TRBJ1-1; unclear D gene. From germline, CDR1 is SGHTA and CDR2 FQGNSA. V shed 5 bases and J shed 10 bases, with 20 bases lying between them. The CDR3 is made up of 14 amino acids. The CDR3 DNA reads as TGTGCCAGCAGCCCCTTTAAGCGCACTAGTTCAGCTTTCTTT. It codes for CASSPFKRTSSAFF.

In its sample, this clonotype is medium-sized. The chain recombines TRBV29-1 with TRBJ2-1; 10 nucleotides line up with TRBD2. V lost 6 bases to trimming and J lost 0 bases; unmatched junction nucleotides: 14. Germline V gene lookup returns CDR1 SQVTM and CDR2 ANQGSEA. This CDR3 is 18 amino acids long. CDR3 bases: TGCAGCGTCCTACCGAACCTTCCTAGCGGGGGCTCCTACAATGAGCAGTTCTTC. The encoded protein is CSVLPNLPSGGSYNEQFF.

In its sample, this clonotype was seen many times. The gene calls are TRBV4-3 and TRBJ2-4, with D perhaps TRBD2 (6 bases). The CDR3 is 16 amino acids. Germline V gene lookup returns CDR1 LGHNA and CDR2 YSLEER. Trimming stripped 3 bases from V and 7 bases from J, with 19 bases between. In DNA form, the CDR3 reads TGCGCCAGCAGCCACTCCCGGGAGTCAGGTCGGAACATTCAGTACTTC. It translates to CASSHSRESGRNIQYF.

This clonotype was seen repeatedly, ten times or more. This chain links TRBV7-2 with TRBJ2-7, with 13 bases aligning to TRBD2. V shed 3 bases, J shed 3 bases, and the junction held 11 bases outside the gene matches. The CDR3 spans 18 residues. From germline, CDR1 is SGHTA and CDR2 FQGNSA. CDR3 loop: CASSFLAGTSGAVYEQYF. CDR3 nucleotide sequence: TGTGCCAGCAGCTTTCTTGCCGGGACTAGCGGGGCAGTCTACGAGCAGTACTTC.

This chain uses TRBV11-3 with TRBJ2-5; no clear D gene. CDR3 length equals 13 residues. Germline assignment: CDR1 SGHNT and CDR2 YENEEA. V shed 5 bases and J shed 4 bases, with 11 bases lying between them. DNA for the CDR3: TGTGCCAGCAGCCAGAGCTGGGGAGAGACCCAGTACTTC. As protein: CASSQSWGETQYF.

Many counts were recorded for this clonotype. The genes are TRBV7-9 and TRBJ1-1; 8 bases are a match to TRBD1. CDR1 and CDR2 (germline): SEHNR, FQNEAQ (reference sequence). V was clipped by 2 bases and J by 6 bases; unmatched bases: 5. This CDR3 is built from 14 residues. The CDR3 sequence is CASSLSQGAPEAFF. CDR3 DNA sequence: TGTGCCAGCAGCTTATCCCAGGGGGCGCCTGAAGCTTTCTTT.

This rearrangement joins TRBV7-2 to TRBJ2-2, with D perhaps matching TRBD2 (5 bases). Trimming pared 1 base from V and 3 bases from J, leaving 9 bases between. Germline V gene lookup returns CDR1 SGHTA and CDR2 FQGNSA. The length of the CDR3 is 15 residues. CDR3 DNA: TGTGCCAGCAGCTTAGAGCTCGGGGACACCGGGGAGCTGTTTTTT. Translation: CASSLELGDTGELFF.

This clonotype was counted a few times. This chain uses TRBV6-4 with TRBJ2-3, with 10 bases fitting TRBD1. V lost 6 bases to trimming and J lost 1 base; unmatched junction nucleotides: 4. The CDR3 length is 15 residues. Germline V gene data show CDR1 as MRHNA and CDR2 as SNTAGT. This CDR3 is CASSRDRGGTDTQYF. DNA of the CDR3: TGTGCCAGCAGCCGGGACAGGGGTGGCACAGATACGCAGTATTTT.

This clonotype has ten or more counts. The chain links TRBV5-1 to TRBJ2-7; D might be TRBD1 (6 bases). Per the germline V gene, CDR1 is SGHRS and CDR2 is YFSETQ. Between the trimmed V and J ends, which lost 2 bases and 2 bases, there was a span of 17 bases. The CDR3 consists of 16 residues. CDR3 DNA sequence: TGCGCCAGCAGCTTCCGGACAGACCTACCCCCCTACGAGCAGTACTTC. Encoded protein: CASSFRTDLPPYEQYF.

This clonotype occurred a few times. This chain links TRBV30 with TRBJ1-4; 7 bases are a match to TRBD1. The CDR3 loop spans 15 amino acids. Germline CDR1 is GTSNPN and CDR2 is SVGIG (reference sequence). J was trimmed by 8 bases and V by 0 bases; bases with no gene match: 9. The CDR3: CAWSVDRVSLEKLFF. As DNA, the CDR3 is TGTGCCTGGAGTGTAGACAGGGTTTCCCTCGAAAAACTGTTTTTT.

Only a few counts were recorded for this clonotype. This CDR3 reads CASSPRQGLGTSYNEQFF. The CDR3 DNA follows: TGTGCCAGCAGCCCACGACAGGGGCTAGGTACCTCCTACAATGAGCAGTTCTTC. The V call is TRBV6-2 or TRBV6-3, the J call TRBJ2-1; the match to TRBD1 covers 8 bases. In germline, CDR1 is MNHEY, CDR2 SVGEGT. V lost 6 bases and J lost 0; bases outside the gene matches: 13. The CDR3 sequence is 18 residues long.

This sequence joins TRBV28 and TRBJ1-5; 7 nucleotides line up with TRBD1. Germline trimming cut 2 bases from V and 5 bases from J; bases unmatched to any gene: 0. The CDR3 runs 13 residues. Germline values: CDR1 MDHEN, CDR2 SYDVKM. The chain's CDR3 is CASSLDRDQPQHF. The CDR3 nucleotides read TGTGCCAGCAGTTTAGACAGGGATCAGCCCCAGCATTTT.

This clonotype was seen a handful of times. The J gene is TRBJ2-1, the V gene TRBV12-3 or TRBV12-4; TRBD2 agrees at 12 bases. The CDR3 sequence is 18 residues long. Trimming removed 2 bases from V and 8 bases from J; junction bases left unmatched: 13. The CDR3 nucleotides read TGTGCCAGCAGTTTATTCCGGACTAGCGGGGCCCGCGGGGATGAGCAGTTCTTC. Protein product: CASSLFRTSGARGDEQFF.

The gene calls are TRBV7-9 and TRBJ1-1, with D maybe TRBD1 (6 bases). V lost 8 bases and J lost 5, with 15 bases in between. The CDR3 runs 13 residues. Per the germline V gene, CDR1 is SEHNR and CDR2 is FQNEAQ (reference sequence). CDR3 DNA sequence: TGTGCCAGCCCACAGGGAGATGGGACTGAAGCTTTCTTT. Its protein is CASPQGDGTEAFF.

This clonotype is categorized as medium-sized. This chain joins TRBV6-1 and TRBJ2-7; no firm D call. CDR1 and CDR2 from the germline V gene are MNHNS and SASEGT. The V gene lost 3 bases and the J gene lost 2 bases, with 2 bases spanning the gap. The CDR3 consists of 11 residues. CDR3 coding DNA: TGTGCCAGCAGTGAGCCCTACGAGCAGTACTTC. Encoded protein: CASSEPYEQYF.

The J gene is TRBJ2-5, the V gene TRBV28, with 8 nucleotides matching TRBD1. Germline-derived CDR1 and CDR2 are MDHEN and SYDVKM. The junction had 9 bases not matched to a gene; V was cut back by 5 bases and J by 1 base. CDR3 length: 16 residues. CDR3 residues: CASSLISGTGQETQYF. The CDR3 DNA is TGTGCCAGCAGTCTAATCTCCGGGACAGGCCAAGAGACCCAGTACTTC.

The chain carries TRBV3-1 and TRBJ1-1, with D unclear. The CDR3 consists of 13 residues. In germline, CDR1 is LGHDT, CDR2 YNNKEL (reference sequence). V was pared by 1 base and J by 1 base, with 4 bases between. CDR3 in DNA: TGTGCCAGCAGCCAAGGGGGGAACACTGAAGCTTTCTTT. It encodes CASSQGGNTEAFF.

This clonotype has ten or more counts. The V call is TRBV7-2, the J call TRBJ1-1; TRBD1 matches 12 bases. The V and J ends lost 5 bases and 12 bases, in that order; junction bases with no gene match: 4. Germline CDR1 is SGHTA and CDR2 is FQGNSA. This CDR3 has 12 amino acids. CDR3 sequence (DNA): TGTGCCAGCAGCGGCGGGACAGGGGGCCCTTTCTTT. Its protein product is CASSGGTGGPFF.

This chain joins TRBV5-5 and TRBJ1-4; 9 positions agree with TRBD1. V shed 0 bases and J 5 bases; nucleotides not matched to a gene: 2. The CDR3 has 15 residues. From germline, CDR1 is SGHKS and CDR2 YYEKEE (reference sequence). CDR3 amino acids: CASSLAGTGNEKLFF. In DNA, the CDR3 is TGTGCCAGCAGCTTGGCGGGGACAGGGAATGAAAAACTGTTTTTT.

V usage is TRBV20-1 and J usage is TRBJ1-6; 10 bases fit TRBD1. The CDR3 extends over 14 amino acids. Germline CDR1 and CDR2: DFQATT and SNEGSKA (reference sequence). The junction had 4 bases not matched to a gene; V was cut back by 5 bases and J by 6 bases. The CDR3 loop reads CSAQRTGGNSPLHF. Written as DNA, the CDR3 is TGCAGTGCTCAAAGGACAGGGGGTAATTCACCCCTCCACTTT.

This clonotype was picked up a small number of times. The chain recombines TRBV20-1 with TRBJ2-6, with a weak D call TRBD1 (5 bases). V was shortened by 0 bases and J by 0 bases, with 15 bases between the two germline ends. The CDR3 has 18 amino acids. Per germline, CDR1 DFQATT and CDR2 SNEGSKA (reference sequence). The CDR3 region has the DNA TGCAGTGCTAGAGATAGGGGCCATGGAAGCTCTGGGGCCAACGTCCTGACTTTC. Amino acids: CSARDRGHGSSGANVLTF.

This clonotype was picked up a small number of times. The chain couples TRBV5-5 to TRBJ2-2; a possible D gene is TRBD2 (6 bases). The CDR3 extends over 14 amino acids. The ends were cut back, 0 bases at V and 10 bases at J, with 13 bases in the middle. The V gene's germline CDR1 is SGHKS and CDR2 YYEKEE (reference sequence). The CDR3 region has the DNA TGTGCCAGCAGCTTGGGCGGGATAGCGGCGGAGCTGTTTTTT. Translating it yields CASSLGGIAAELFF.

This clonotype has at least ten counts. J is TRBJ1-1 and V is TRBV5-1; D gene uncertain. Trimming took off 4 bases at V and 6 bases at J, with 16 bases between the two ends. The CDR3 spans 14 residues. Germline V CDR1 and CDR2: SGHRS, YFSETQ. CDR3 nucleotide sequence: TGCGCCAGCAGCCCCGACACGGGGTTGCCTGAAGCTTTCTTT. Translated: CASSPDTGLPEAFF. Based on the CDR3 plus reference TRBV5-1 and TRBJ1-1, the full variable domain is KAGVTQTPRYLIKTRGQQVTLSCSPISGHRSVSWYQQTPGQGLQFLFEYFSETQRNKGNFPGRFSGRQFSNSRSEMNVSTLELGDSALYLCASSPDTGLPEAFFGQGTRLTVV.

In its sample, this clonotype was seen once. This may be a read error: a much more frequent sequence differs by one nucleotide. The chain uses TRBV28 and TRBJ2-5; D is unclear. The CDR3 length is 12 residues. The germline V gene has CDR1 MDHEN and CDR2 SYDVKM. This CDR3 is CASSFRVETRYF. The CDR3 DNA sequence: TGTGCCAGCAGTTTTAGGGTGGAGACCCGGTACTTC.

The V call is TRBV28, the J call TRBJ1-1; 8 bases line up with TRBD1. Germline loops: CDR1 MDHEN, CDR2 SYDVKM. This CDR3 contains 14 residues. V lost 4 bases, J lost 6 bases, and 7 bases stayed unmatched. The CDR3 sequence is CASSSSPGQAEAFF. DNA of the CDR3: TGTGCCAGCAGTTCCTCTCCGGGACAGGCTGAAGCTTTCTTT.